This T cell receptor beta chain came from a study of shared clonotypes between healthy human individuals. None of the donors, who were healthy HIV-negative adults, had recently had acute infections or vaccinations. Naive CD45RA+ and memory CD45RA-negative subsets were split from CD4+ cells. Germline assignment: CDR1 SGHAT and CDR2 FQNNGV. The CDR3 loop spans 14 amino acids. V dropped 5 bases and J dropped 2; count of bases not matched to a gene: 5. Profiling relied on immunoSEQ multiplex PCR, and the TCRdb table lists in-frame clones only, not all of them. The sample lists some 2.4 million clones; over 85% were seen once.

The source of this sequence is a man aged 18 to 30 in good health. Some clones in this sample may be carry-over from other donors' samples. The sequencing sample was made of naive CD4+ T cells from PBMCs. Sample subset: CD45RA+ positively selected. The chain is built from TRBV11-2 and TRBJ2-5, with 7 bases lining up with TRBD1. The CDR3 DNA is TGTGCCAGCAGCGGGGGACAGATTCAAGAGACCCAGTACTTC. Its protein product is CASSGGQIQETQYF.